The 26 T cell receptor beta chains in this list originate from one sample, sequenced in a study of response to subunit inactivated influenza vaccine. TCRdb independently ran MiXCR on the RT-PCR reads; one entry per CDR3 protein. The sample holds hundreds of thousands of distinct CDR3 sequences, 12% seen once. Sequenced here: PBMCs from blood, sampled on the day of vaccination. The receptors come from a man aged 50 or older who received an inactivated influenza vaccine.

This clonotype has just a few counts. The rearrangement links TRBV12-3 or TRBV12-4 to TRBJ1-6; 8 bases are a match to TRBD1. The CDR3 has 15 residues. V dropped 4 bases and J dropped 8; count of bases not matched to a gene: 7. Here the CDR3 reads CASSSDRAGYSPLHF. The CDR3 DNA sequence: TGTGCCAGCAGTTCGGACAGGGCCGGTTATTCACCCCTCCACTTT.

This clonotype was observed a handful of times. This CDR3 is CSARAWRGSGNQPQHF. Here the CDR3 DNA reads TGCAGTGCTAGAGCGTGGAGGGGCAGCGGGAATCAGCCCCAGCATTTT. The chain links TRBV20-1 to TRBJ1-5, with D perhaps TRBD1 (5 bases). V lost 1 base, J lost 4 bases, and 17 bases lay in between. The CDR3 contains 16 residues. Per the germline V gene, CDR1 is DFQATT and CDR2 is SNEGSKA (reference sequence).

This clonotype came up many times. This chain links TRBV25-1 with TRBJ1-2; 8 bases map to TRBD1. The CDR3 has 13 residues. CDR1 is MGHDK and CDR2 is SYGVNS in the germline V gene. V trimming: 9 bases; J trimming: 4 bases; junction bases outside the gene matches: 7. The CDR3 here is CARPPGGFYGYTF. The CDR3 coding sequence is TGTGCCAGGCCTCCAGGGGGCTTCTATGGCTACACCTTC.

The V call is TRBV6-5, the J call TRBJ2-1; D perhaps matches TRBD2 (6 bases). CDR3 length: 14 residues. The V end lost 2 bases, the J end lost 8 bases, and 13 bases lay between the germline ends. The V gene's germline CDR1 is MNHEY and CDR2 SVGAGI. Written as DNA, the CDR3 is TGTGCCAGCAGTTACGACCGTTGGGGGGATGAGCAGTTCTTC. Its protein is CASSYDRWGDEQFF.

This clonotype was seen ten or more times. The rearrangement links TRBV5-6 to TRBJ2-5, with 7 bases identical to TRBD1. The length of the CDR3 is 15 residues. CDR1 SGHDT and CDR2 YYEEEE come from the germline V gene. V shed 4 bases, J shed 2 bases, and the junction held 8 bases outside the gene matches. CDR3 coding DNA: TGTGCCAGCAGCCCCGCTCGGACAGGACAAGAGACCCAGTACTTC. Amino acids: CASSPARTGQETQYF.

This clonotype came up many times. The CDR3 DNA reads as TGTGCCAGTATTAACAGGGGGCGGACTGAAGCTTTCTTT. Amino acids: CASINRGRTEAFF. The rearrangement uses TRBV19 and TRBJ1-1; 9 bases are shared with TRBD1. The CDR3 is 13 amino acids. The ends lost 7 bases at V and 5 bases at J; junction bases unmatched: 5. The V gene's germline CDR1 is LNHDA and CDR2 SQIVND (reference sequence).

The V gene is TRBV6-2 or TRBV6-3, the J gene TRBJ1-5, with 8 nucleotides matching TRBD1. Germline assignment: CDR1 MNHEY and CDR2 SVGEGT. This CDR3 has 12 amino acids. J lost 5 bases, V lost 10 bases, and 4 bases had no gene match. CDR3 sequence reads: CAIGQGHQPQHF. Here the CDR3 DNA reads TGTGCCATCGGACAGGGACATCAGCCCCAGCATTTT.

This clonotype occurred many times. The chain uses TRBV29-1 and TRBJ1-1; 11 bases line up with TRBD1. V gave up 7 bases and J gave up 5 bases; unmatched junction bases: 9. The CDR3 is 14 amino acids. Germline CDR1 and CDR2: SQVTM and ANQGSEA. The CDR3 spells CSAGDRGEFTEAFF. As DNA, the CDR3 is TGCAGCGCAGGGGACAGGGGGGAATTTACTGAAGCTTTCTTT.

The chain has TRBV28 and TRBJ2-1; 10 bases align to TRBD1. J gave up 2 bases and V 5 bases, and 9 bases lay outside the gene matches. The length of the CDR3 is 17 residues. Germline V gene data show CDR1 as MDHEN and CDR2 as SYDVKM. The CDR3 DNA reads as TGTGCCAGCAGTGAACCGGGACAGGGGTTCGCCTACAATGAGCAGTTCTTC. It yields the protein CASSEPGQGFAYNEQFF.

This clonotype was recorded at least ten times. The rearrangement uses TRBV29-1 and TRBJ2-1; D tentatively fits TRBD1 or TRBD2 (5 bases each). Germline V gene lookup returns CDR1 SQVTM and CDR2 ANQGSEA. This CDR3 has 14 residues. The V end was cut by 8 bases, the J end by 8 bases, with 22 bases between. CDR3 amino acids: CSTWDRRGVDEQFF. The CDR3 region has the DNA TGCAGCACTTGGGACCGCCGGGGTGTAGATGAGCAGTTCTTC.

This clonotype was found a few times. CDR3 region: CATSRDRASYEQYF. In DNA, the CDR3 is TGTGCCACCAGCAGAGATCGAGCCTCCTACGAGCAGTACTTC. The chain is built from TRBV15 and TRBJ2-7; D not resolved. The length of the CDR3 is 14 residues. Germline V gives CDR1 LNHNV, CDR2 YYDKDF (reference sequence). The V and J ends lost 0 bases and 0 bases respectively, with 6 bases between them.

The chain links TRBV12-3 or TRBV12-4 to TRBJ1-5; 7 nucleotides agree with TRBD1. This CDR3 spans 14 amino acids. Trimming took 3 bases from V and 4 from J; bases not matched to a gene: 3. CDR3 coding DNA: TGTGCCAGCAGTTTTGCACAGGGGAATCAGCCCCAGCATTTT. Its translation is CASSFAQGNQPQHF.

This clonotype was detected ten times or more. The chain combines TRBV29-1 with TRBJ2-7; 7 nucleotides match TRBD1. This CDR3 is built from 14 residues. V lost 0 bases and J lost 0; bases outside the gene matches: 2. CDR1 is SQVTM and CDR2 is ANQGSEA in the germline V gene. CDR3: CSVEDRDSSYEQYF. For the CDR3, the DNA is TGCAGCGTTGAAGATCGGGACAGCTCCTACGAGCAGTACTTC.

There are a few counts of this clonotype. The chain is built from TRBV11-2 and TRBJ2-3, with D uncertain. The V gene lost 1 base and the J gene lost 5 bases, with 7 bases spanning the gap. The length of the CDR3 is 13 residues. The germline V gene has CDR1 SGHAT and CDR2 FQNNGV. Here the CDR3 reads CASSLVGLDTQYF. As DNA, the CDR3 is TGTGCCAGCAGCTTAGTGGGATTAGATACGCAGTATTTT. Full variable domain (missing parts from reference TRBV11-2 and TRBJ2-3): EAGVAQSPRYKIIEKRQSVAFWCNPISGHATLYWYQQILGQGPKLLIQFQNNGVVDDSQLPKDRFSAERLKGVDSTLKIQPAKLEDSAVYLCASSLVGLDTQYFGPGTRLTVL.

The chain is built from TRBV5-1 and TRBJ1-4; the match to TRBD1 covers 8 bases. The trim removed 4 bases at V and 5 bases at J, leaving 4 bases unmatched. CDR1 and CDR2 from the germline V gene are SGHRS and YFSETQ. This CDR3 has 14 residues. CDR3 sequence reads: CASSLTGENEKLFF. The DNA for the CDR3 is TGCGCCAGCAGCCTGACAGGGGAAAATGAAAAACTGTTTTTT.

The chain has TRBV11-2 and TRBJ2-5; 7 nucleotides align to TRBD1. CDR3 length equals 13 residues. V lost 5 bases, J lost 5 bases, and 5 bases stayed unmatched. Germline CDR1 and CDR2: SGHAT and FQNNGV. The DNA of the CDR3 is TGTGCCAGCAGCCAACAGGGGTTGGAGACCCAGTACTTC. Translation: CASSQQGLETQYF.

Turning to this clonotype: Given a much more abundant clone one base away, this may be a read error. V usage is TRBV2 and J usage is TRBJ2-7; D is possibly TRBD2 (5 bases). CDR1 and CDR2 (germline): SNHLY, FYNNEI. CDR3 length equals 16 residues. CDR3 sequence: CASIEAETISPYEQYF. The CDR3 DNA sequence: TGTGCCAGCATTGAAGCGGAAACTATTAGTCCCTACGAGCAGTACTTC. Together with reference TRBV2 and TRBJ2-7, the CDR3 gives the full variable domain: EPEVTQTPSHQVTQMGQEVILRCVPISNHLYFYWYRQILGQKVEFLVSFYNNEISEKSEIFDDQFSVERPDGSNFTLKIRSTKLEDSAMYFCASIEAETISPYEQYFGPGTRLTVT.

The table lists this clonotype with many counts. The rearrangement links TRBV11-2 to TRBJ2-7, with D possibly being TRBD1 or TRBD2 (5 bases each). V gave up 3 bases and J gave up 5 bases, with 20 bases separating them. From germline, CDR1 is SGHAT and CDR2 FQNNGV. The CDR3 totals 16 residues. The CDR3 sequence: CASSLGSGTVSDEQYF. The CDR3, as DNA: TGTGCCAGCAGCTTGGGGTCGGGGACGGTCTCGGACGAGCAGTACTTC.

The chain employs TRBV9 and TRBJ2-3, with 7 positions matching TRBD2. The CDR3 extends over 16 amino acids. CDR1 is SGDLS, CDR2 YYNGEE, per germline. V was pared by 0 bases and J by 5 bases, with 9 bases of the junction left unmatched. The CDR3 protein is CASSVAGGSSRDTQYF. The CDR3 nucleotides read TGTGCCAGCAGCGTAGCAGGCGGGAGTTCTCGAGATACGCAGTATTTT.

The chain combines TRBV3-1 with TRBJ1-1; a weak D match, TRBD1 (6 bases). Trimming left V 4 bases short and J 6 bases short, with 15 bases between. CDR3 length: 14 amino acids. Germline CDR1 LGHDT, CDR2 YNNKEL (reference sequence). The CDR3 loop is CASSLQGSMPEAFF. For the CDR3, the DNA is TGTGCCAGCAGCCTGCAGGGGAGTATGCCTGAAGCTTTCTTT.

V is TRBV28 and J is TRBJ1-2; unclear D gene. Germline CDR1 reads MDHEN; CDR2 reads SYDVKM. V dropped 2 bases and J dropped 2 bases, with 6 bases sitting between them. The CDR3 length is 13 residues. CDR3 nucleotide sequence: TGTGCCAGCAGTTTACGACGGAACTATGGCTACACCTTC. This sequence encodes CASSLRRNYGYTF.

This clonotype has at least ten counts. V gene TRBV5-6 combines with J gene TRBJ1-2; perhaps TRBD1 as D (6 bases). Germline CDR1 and CDR2: SGHDT and YYEEEE. This CDR3 is 13 amino acids long. The ends were cut back, 2 bases at V and 3 bases at J, with 8 bases in the middle. CDR3 nucleotide sequence: TGTGCCAGCAGCTTACAGGGCTACTATGGCTACACCTTC. It is translated as CASSLQGYYGYTF.

V gene TRBV12-3 or TRBV12-4 combines with J gene TRBJ2-1, with D possibly matching TRBD1 (6 bases). Trimming shortened V by 6 bases and J by 7 bases, and 16 bases separated the two germline ends. The CDR3 covers 14 residues. The chain's CDR3 is CASSLDREGNEQFF. For the CDR3, the DNA is TGTGCCAGCAGCCTGGACAGAGAGGGGAATGAGCAGTTCTTC.

This clonotype appeared many times. The rearrangement links TRBV7-8 to TRBJ2-1; D uncertain. Germline V CDR1 and CDR2: SGHVS, FQNEAQ. V was pared by 0 bases and J by 7 bases, with 10 bases between. The CDR3 runs to 14 residues. This CDR3 reads CASSLAVGINEQFF. In DNA, the CDR3 is TGTGCCAGCAGCTTAGCGGTAGGGATAAATGAGCAGTTCTTC.

The chain links TRBV10-2 to TRBJ2-4; D may match TRBD1 or TRBD2 (5 bases each). Germline V gene data show CDR1 as WSHSY and CDR2 as SAAADI. V was shortened by 7 bases and J by 0 bases, with 13 bases between the two germline ends. The CDR3 runs 15 residues. CDR3 coding DNA: TGCGCCAGCACCCAGGGAGAAGTAGCCAAAAACATTCAGTACTTC. The encoded protein is CASTQGEVAKNIQYF.

The chain recombines TRBV18 with TRBJ2-3; D gene uncertain. The CDR3 has 14 amino acids. Germline CDR1 is KGHSH and CDR2 is LQKENI. The germline V and J ends were trimmed by 1 base and 4 bases, with 9 bases remaining between them. The CDR3 sequence is CASSPLDGSDTQYF. CDR3 sequence (DNA): TGTGCCAGCTCACCACTTGACGGTTCAGATACGCAGTATTTT.